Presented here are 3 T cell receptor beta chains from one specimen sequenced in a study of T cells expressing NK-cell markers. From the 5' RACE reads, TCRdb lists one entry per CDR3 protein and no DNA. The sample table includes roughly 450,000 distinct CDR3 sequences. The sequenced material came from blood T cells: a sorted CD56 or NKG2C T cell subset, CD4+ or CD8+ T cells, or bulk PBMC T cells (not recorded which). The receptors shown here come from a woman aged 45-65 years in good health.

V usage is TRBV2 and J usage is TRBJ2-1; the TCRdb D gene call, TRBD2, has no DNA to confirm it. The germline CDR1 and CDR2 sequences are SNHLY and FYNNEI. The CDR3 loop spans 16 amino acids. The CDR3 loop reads CASSGASGRLYNEQFF.

CDR3 protein: CSARGSSGYNEQFF. V is TRBV20-1 and J is TRBJ2-1; TCRdb proposes TRBD2, but this gene call is untestable without DNA. This CDR3 has 14 amino acids. Germline V lookup: CDR1 DFQATT, CDR2 SNEGSKA (reference sequence).

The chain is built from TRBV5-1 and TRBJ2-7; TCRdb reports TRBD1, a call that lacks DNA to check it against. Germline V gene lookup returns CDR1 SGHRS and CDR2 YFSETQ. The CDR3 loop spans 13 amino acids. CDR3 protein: CASSRDGSYEQYF.